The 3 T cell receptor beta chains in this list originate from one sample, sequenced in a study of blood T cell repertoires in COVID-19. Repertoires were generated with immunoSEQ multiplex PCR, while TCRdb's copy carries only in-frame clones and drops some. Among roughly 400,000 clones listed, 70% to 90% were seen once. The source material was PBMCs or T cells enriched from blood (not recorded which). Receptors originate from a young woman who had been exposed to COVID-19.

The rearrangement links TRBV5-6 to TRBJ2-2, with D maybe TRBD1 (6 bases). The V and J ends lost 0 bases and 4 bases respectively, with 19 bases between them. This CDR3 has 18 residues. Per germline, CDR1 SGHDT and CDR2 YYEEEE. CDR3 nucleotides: TGTGCCAGCAGCTTGGGCAGGGGTCTGGGGACGGGCACCGGGGAGCTGTTTTTT. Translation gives CASSLGRGLGTGTGELFF. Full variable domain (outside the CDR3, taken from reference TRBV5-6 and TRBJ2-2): DAGVTQSPTHLIKTRGQQVTLRCSPKSGHDTVSWYQQALGQGPQFIFQYYEEEERQRGNFPDRFSGHQFPNYSSELNVNALLLGDSALYLCASSLGRGLGTGTGELFFGEGSRLTVL.

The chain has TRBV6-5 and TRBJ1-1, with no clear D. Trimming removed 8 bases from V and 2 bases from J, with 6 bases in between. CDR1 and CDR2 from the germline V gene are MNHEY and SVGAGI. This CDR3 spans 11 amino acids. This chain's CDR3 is CASGQNTEAFF. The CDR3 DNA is TGTGCCAGCGGCCAAAACACTGAAGCTTTCTTT.

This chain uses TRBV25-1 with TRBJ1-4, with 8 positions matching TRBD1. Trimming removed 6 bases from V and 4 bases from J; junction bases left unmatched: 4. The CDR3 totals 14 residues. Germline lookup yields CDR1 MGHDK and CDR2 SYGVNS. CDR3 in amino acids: CASRGQVINEKLFF. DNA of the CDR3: TGTGCCAGCAGGGGACAGGTCATTAATGAAAAACTGTTTTTT.